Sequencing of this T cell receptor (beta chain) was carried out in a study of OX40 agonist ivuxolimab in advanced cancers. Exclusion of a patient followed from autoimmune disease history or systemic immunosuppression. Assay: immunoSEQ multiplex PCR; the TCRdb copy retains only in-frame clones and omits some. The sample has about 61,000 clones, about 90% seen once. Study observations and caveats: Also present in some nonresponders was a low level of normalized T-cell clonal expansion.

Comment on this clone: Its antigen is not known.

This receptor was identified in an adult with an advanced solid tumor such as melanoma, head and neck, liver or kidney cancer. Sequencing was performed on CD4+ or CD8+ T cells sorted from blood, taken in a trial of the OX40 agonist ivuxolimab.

The CDR3 DNA is TGTGCCTGGAGTGGATTACACGGAAACTATGGCTACACCTTC. Encoded protein: CAWSGLHGNYGYTF. The V call is TRBV30, the J call TRBJ1-2; D is unclear. The CDR3 sequence is 14 residues long. Trimming left V 1 base short and J 2 bases short, with 11 bases between. Germline loops: CDR1 GTSNPN, CDR2 SVGIG (reference sequence).